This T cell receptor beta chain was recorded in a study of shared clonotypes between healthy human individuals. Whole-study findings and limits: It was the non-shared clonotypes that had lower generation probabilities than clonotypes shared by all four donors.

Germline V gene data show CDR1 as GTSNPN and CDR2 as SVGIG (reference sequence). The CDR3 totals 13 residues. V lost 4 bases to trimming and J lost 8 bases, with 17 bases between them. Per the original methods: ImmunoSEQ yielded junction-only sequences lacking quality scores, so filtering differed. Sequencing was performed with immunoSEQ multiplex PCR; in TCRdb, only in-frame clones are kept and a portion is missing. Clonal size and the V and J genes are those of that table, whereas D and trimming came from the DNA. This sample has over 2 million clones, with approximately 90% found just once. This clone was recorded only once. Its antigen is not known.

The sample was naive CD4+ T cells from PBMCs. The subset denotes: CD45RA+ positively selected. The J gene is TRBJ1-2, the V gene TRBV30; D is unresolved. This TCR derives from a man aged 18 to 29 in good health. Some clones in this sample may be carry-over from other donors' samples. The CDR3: CAWNDVLPAGYTF. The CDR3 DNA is TGTGCCTGGAACGACGTTTTGCCGGCGGGCTACACCTTC.